The present T cell receptor (beta chain) was sequenced within a study of CD8 T cells in Susac syndrome. Reverse transcription of roughly 0.5 to 1 ug RNA used random hexamers. TCRdb reprocessed the immunoSEQ multiplex PCR reads via MiXCR and lists one record per CDR3 protein. Among about 180,000 distinct CDR3 sequences listed, 90% to 97% were seen once. The CDR3 runs to 12 residues. V lost 6 bases, J lost 7 bases, and 13 bases lay in between. The germline CDR1 and CDR2 sequences are SQVTM and ANQGSEA. The clonotype originates from a human donor with multiple sclerosis. The chain links TRBV29-1 to TRBJ2-1; possible D gene TRBD2, 6 bases. Sequencing input: CD4+ T cells from PBMCs. CDR3 amino acids: CSVTRVRNEQFF. DNA for the CDR3: TGCAGCGTGACTAGGGTCAGGAATGAGCAGTTCTTC.